The rows below give T cell receptor beta chains drawn from one sample of a study of PD-1 blockade in mismatch repair-deficient tumors. The assay was immunoSEQ multiplex PCR, and TCRdb's table has in-frame clones only and misses some. The sample holds roughly 130,000 clones, 85% to 90% seen once. Source: peripheral blood, taken 72 weeks after starting pembrolizumab. The receptors here all came from an adult with mismatch repair-deficient cancer. The conserved cysteine and the conserved F or W are not part of the CDR3 here. The order of the fields is V gene, CDR3 protein.

>TRBV6-1
ASSENYWTGVNYGYT
>TRBV6-5
ASSYSRGLNREQF
>TRBV11-2
ASSHLAGAEETQY
>TRBV5-4
ASSSTDRDTQY
>TRBV19
ASSAGTAEGGQF
>TRBV11-2
ASSLDAYEQY
>TRBV5-5
ASSLGEEWQPQH
>TRBV5-7
ASSENGQGSTDTQY
>TRBV6-5
ASSYSGENYGYT
>TRBV18
ASSPPTGGHNEQF
>TRBV4-3
ASSQAVWRAADTQY
>TRBV29-1
SVVAGLNTGELF
>TRBV27
ASALTGVTRGYT
>TRBV21-1
ASSKGTGNQPQH
>TRBV11-3
ASSLAPNLGGVYNEQF
>TRBV27
ASSLRSPRQMNTEAF
>TRBV6-5
ASSSGLLPVDHT
>TRBV5-1
ASSLTGTSGPYNEQF
>TRBV7-6
ASSPNQVFEAF
>TRBV10-3
AISAGTGGDGYT
>TRBV30
AWIMAGPLKQF
>TRBV4-1
ASSPRQGTGELF
>TRBV27
ASSLSGAHQPQH
>TRBV6-1
ASRQGRGVDQPQH
>TRBV29-1
SVEDREGGGYGYT
>TRBV6-6
ASSYGGGGNEQF
>TRBV9
ASSVEGTGLDEQY
>TRBV28
ASSFQGWNTGELF
>TRBV15
ATSRVDGTSVYNEQF
>TRBV4-3
ASSQGPGTYEQY
>TRBV19
AKKGLGGQGAPTDTQY
>TRBV4-3
ASSQEGGDRAYEQY
>TRBV28
ASSSAGGWSSYEQY
>TRBV19
ASSNGTSLANEQF
>TRBV10-2
ASSEGKQETQY
>TRBV5-1
ASSFSWTDRGWYEQY
>TRBV7-9
ASSIYSRGPSSGELF
>TRBV6-6
ASSQNTGELF
>TRBV5-6
ASSAQIQGFRETQY
>TRBV5-4
ASSPSLSSYNEQF
>TRBV11-2
ASSLGFVQGATTDTQY
>TRBV11-2
ASSWGGRGNYNEQF
>TRBV6-1
ASSAWTGGGYT
>TRBV27
ASSLGTGRRAGELF
>TRBV6-6
ASSYPGRSVDEQY
>TRBV29-1
SAPIANTQY
>TRBV4-3
ASSQDLDRGYEQY
>TRBV15
ATSRERVANEKLF
>TRBV7-2
ASSLAPGETQY
>TRBV11-2
ASSLDPQGPYEQY
>TRBV28
ASSLSREQY
>TRBV7-9
ASSFRDSRHEQY
>TRBV9
ASSVGGTGELF
>TRBV27
ASINRAGGKRDTQY
>TRBV7-2
ASSPGTSGTYEQY
>TRBV7-9
ASEPRKIGELF
>TRBV27
ASSFLGRGETQY
>TRBV10-3
ATQQGSNTGELF
>TRBV7-9
ATTGGRFGTDTQY